The clone carrying this T cell receptor (beta chain) has only a few counts. V lost 3 bases and J 7 bases, leaving 10 bases between the germline ends. The CDR3 is 13 residues long. Unique molecular identifiers were built into the TCRbeta library. One entry per CDR3 protein, called by TCRdb with MiXCR from the PCR reads. The table records over 400,000 distinct CDR3 sequences, 12% of them present only once. This entry comes from a study of T-cell reconstitution after alpha-beta-depleted transplantation in children. Here the sequenced sample was PBMCs from the stem cell graft donor, taken from the stem cell graft. The clonotype comes from a human donor who donated a stem cell graft to a child with combined immunodeficiency. The chain uses TRBV12-3 or TRBV12-4 and TRBJ1-5; D unresolved. The CDR3: CASSFWEFQPQHF. The CDR3 DNA reads TGTGCCAGCAGTTTTTGGGAATTCCAGCCCCAGCATTTT.